Below, 24 T cell receptor beta chains from the same sample are listed, as sequenced in a study of cytomegalovirus exposure and HLA in healthy donors. The primer mix had 60 Vbeta and 13 Jbeta primers. The table came from immunoSEQ multiplex PCR; TCRdb's copy has only in-frame clones and leaves some out. This table holds 65,000 to 90,000 clones, 60% to 75% found once. The sequenced material came from PBMCs. These TCRs come from a man aged 65 to 79 in good health and CMV-seronegative.

The CDR3 DNA is TGTGCCAGCAGTTTAGGACAGGGCGATTCACCCCTCCACTTT. It is translated as CASSLGQGDSPLHF. The chain links TRBV6-5 to TRBJ1-6, with 8 nucleotides matching TRBD1. The ends lost 4 bases at V and 8 bases at J; junction bases unmatched: 4. From germline, CDR1 is MNHEY and CDR2 SVGAGI. The CDR3 has 14 amino acids.

The CDR3 DNA reads as TGTGCCAGCACCGGGGACAGCTACACCGGGGAGCTGTTTTTT. Protein sequence: CASTGDSYTGELFF. V and J are TRBV5-5 and TRBJ2-2; 7 bases agree with TRBD1. CDR3 size: 14 residues. CDR1 SGHKS and CDR2 YYEKEE come from the germline V gene (reference sequence). Trimming at V came to 6 bases and at J to 3 bases, leaving 5 bases not matched to a gene.

This clone appeared once. V gene TRBV7-9 combines with J gene TRBJ2-1; a possible D gene is TRBD2 (7 bases). Germline loops: CDR1 SEHNR, CDR2 FQNEAQ (reference sequence). The CDR3 is 16 residues long. Trimming took 3 bases from V and 6 from J, leaving 18 bases between them. The CDR3 loop is CASSFGAGARGNEQFF. CDR3 DNA sequence: TGTGCCAGCAGCTTTGGGGCGGGGGCGCGAGGCAATGAGCAGTTCTTC. Based on the CDR3 plus reference TRBV7-9 and TRBJ2-1, the full variable domain is DTGVSQNPRHKITKRGQNVTFRCDPISEHNRLYWYRQTLGQGPEFLTYFQNEAQLEKSRLLSDRFSAERPKGSFSTLEIQRTEQGDSAMYLCASSFGAGARGNEQFFGPGTRLTVL.

The chain links TRBV19 to TRBJ2-2, with 8 bases aligning to TRBD1. Germline values: CDR1 LNHDA, CDR2 SQIVND (reference sequence). Unmatched junction bases numbered 13, after V lost 9 bases and J lost 7 bases. The CDR3 sequence is 15 residues long. The CDR3 DNA reads TGTGCCAGCATGGACAGGGTGTTCAGCCACGGGGAGCTGTTTTTT. It translates to CASMDRVFSHGELFF.

V usage is TRBV9 and J usage is TRBJ2-1; D perhaps matches TRBD1 (6 bases). Trimming removed 2 bases from V and 0 bases from J, with 18 bases in between. The CDR3 runs to 18 residues. CDR1 and CDR2 (germline): SGDLS, YYNGEE. In DNA, the CDR3 is TGTGCCAGCAGCGTTTTATCCGGGACACCATTCTCCTACAATGAGCAGTTCTTC. This sequence encodes CASSVLSGTPFSYNEQFF.

The chain couples TRBV18 to TRBJ2-5; D is uncertain. The CDR3 runs to 12 residues. V shed 3 bases and J shed 3 bases, with 5 bases lying between them. From germline, CDR1 is KGHSH and CDR2 LQKENI. CDR3 DNA sequence: TGTGCCAGCTCACCGGCAGAAGAGACCCAGTACTTC. Protein sequence: CASSPAEETQYF.

The sample holds one count of this clone. This rearrangement joins TRBV9 to TRBJ2-7; D might be TRBD2 (6 bases). The CDR3 consists of 14 residues. Germline V gene data show CDR1 as SGDLS and CDR2 as YYNGEE. Trimming cost V 2 bases and J 1 base, with 10 bases left between them. The chain's CDR3 is CASSVRDGSYEQYF. CDR3 nucleotide sequence: TGTGCCAGCAGCGTGCGGGACGGGTCCTACGAGCAGTACTTC. Full variable domain (remainder filled in from reference TRBV9 and TRBJ2-7): DSGVTQTPKHLITATGQRVTLRCSPRSGDLSVYWYQQSLDQGLQFLIQYYNGEERAKGNILERFSAQQFPDLHSELNLSSLELGDSALYFCASSVRDGSYEQYFGPGTRLTVT.

J is TRBJ2-7 and V is TRBV30; TRBD2 agrees at 8 bases. The CDR3 has 14 amino acids. Per the germline V gene, CDR1 is GTSNPN and CDR2 is SVGIG (reference sequence). Trimming removed 2 bases from V and 6 bases from J; junction bases left unmatched: 9. The CDR3 sequence: CAWSRGPRGGEQYF. In nucleotides, the CDR3 is TGTGCCTGGAGTCGAGGGCCTCGGGGGGGCGAGCAGTACTTC.

This clone appeared once. The J gene is TRBJ2-1, the V gene TRBV5-1; perhaps TRBD2 as D (5 bases). Trimming stripped 0 bases from V and 9 bases from J, with 13 bases between. The CDR3 contains 14 residues. Germline V gene lookup returns CDR1 SGHRS and CDR2 YFSETQ. Written as DNA, the CDR3 is TGCGCCAGCAGCTTGGTGGGTCTAGCCCCTGAGCAGTTCTTC. As protein: CASSLVGLAPEQFF.

This chain joins TRBV5-1 and TRBJ1-2, with 9 bases that match TRBD1. This CDR3 has 17 residues. Germline V gives CDR1 SGHRS, CDR2 YFSETQ. Trimming removed 0 bases from V and 6 bases from J; junction bases left unmatched: 12. The CDR3 DNA reads as TGCGCCAGCAGCTTGGTATCGGGGGGACAGGGTTCGGATGGCTACACCTTC. This codes for CASSLVSGGQGSDGYTF.

CDR3 DNA sequence: TGTGCCAGCAGCAGGGACGGGACTCGTACCTACGAGCAGTACTTC. Translation: CASSRDGTRTYEQYF. The rearrangement links TRBV7-9 to TRBJ2-7; D is possibly TRBD2 (6 bases). V lost 5 bases to trimming and J lost 2 bases, with 16 bases between them. CDR1 is SEHNR and CDR2 is FQNEAQ in the germline V gene (reference sequence). This CDR3 is built from 15 residues.

V and J are TRBV28 and TRBJ2-5; perhaps TRBD2 as D (6 bases). The CDR3 extends over 15 amino acids. V was trimmed by 5 bases and J by 5 bases, leaving 18 bases between them. CDR1 MDHEN and CDR2 SYDVKM come from the germline V gene. The CDR3 region is CASSGRLGSWETQYF. DNA for the CDR3: TGTGCCAGCAGTGGACGACTAGGCTCCTGGGAGACCCAGTACTTC.

CDR3 nucleotide sequence: TGTGCCACCAGCAGGGGCGGGGGACAGGGGTACGAGCAGTACTTC. This translates into CATSRGGGQGYEQYF. The chain joins TRBV15 to TRBJ2-7; 10 nucleotides match TRBD1. The V gene's germline CDR1 is LNHNV and CDR2 YYDKDF (reference sequence). V shed 3 bases, J shed 4 bases, and the junction held 6 bases outside the gene matches. The CDR3 contains 15 residues.

The table lists this clone with a count of one. The chain links TRBV25-1 to TRBJ2-1; TRBD2 agrees at 8 bases. Germline assignment: CDR1 MGHDK and CDR2 SYGVNS. This CDR3 is 16 amino acids long. The trim removed 6 bases at V and 6 bases at J, leaving 13 bases unmatched. In nucleotides, the CDR3 is TGTGCCAGCAGGGGGTTAGCGGGACGTAACGGCAATGAGCAGTTCTTC. Protein: CASRGLAGRNGNEQFF.

This chain uses TRBV27 with TRBJ1-2, with D maybe TRBD1 (5 bases). This CDR3 contains 12 residues. V was pared by 2 bases and J by 7 bases, with 8 bases between. Germline CDR1 and CDR2: MNHEY and SMNVEV (reference sequence). In DNA form, the CDR3 reads TGTGCCAGCAGTTTAGCAGGGCTTGGCTACACCTTC. It is translated as CASSLAGLGYTF.

V usage is TRBV19 and J usage is TRBJ2-7; 9 nucleotides agree with TRBD1. The CDR3 runs to 16 residues. V shed 3 bases and J 6 bases; nucleotides not matched to a gene: 12. CDR1 and CDR2 (germline): LNHDA, SQIVND (reference sequence). CDR3 in DNA: TGTGCCAGTAGTATGTTCGCTACAGGGGGCCCCGGCGAGCAGTACTTC. This translates into CASSMFATGGPGEQYF.

The J gene is TRBJ1-5, the V gene TRBV28; possible D gene TRBD1, 5 bases. Germline V gene lookup returns CDR1 MDHEN and CDR2 SYDVKM. The CDR3 is made up of 15 amino acids. V was cut by 4 bases and J by 2 bases, with 12 bases left in between. In DNA form, the CDR3 reads TGTGCCAGCAGTTCCGAGGGAGGGGGCAATCAGCCCCAGCATTTT. Translating it yields CASSSEGGGNQPQHF.

In its sample, this clone was seen a few times. This chain connects TRBV5-1 to TRBJ1-1; no clear D gene. V dropped 2 bases and J dropped 5 bases, with 16 bases sitting between them. This CDR3 contains 15 residues. CDR1 and CDR2 from the germline V gene are SGHRS and YFSETQ. The CDR3 spells CASSLSLGVGTEAFF. The CDR3 DNA sequence: TGCGCCAGCAGCTTAAGTCTCGGGGTTGGGACTGAAGCTTTCTTT.

The chain links TRBV11-3 to TRBJ2-6; a weak D match, TRBD2 (5 bases). Trimming removed 4 bases at V and 0 bases at J, with 13 bases between. This CDR3 has 17 residues. Germline V gives CDR1 SGHNT, CDR2 YENEEA. The CDR3 sequence is CASSSGGSSSGANVLTF. For the CDR3, the DNA is TGTGCCAGCAGCTCCGGAGGATCCAGCTCTGGGGCCAACGTCCTGACTTTC. Drawing the rest from reference TRBV11-3 and TRBJ2-6, the complete variable domain is EAGVVQSPRYKIIEKKQPVAFWCNPISGHNTLYWYLQNLGQGPELLIRYENEEAVDDSQLPKDRFSAERLKGVDSTLKIQPAELGDSAVYLCASSSGGSSSGANVLTFGAGSRLTVL.

Notes on this clone: Likely a read error: the CDR3 ends without its conserved phenylalanine or tryptophan. The rearrangement links TRBV30 to TRBJ1-6; D unresolved. Trimming shortened V by 0 bases and J by 13 bases, and 13 bases separated the two germline ends. The CDR3 has 13 amino acids. Looked up from germline, CDR1 is GTSNPN and CDR2 is SVGIG (reference sequence). CDR3: CAWSVRQEGPLHL. The CDR3 bases are TGTGCCTGGAGTGTACGGCAGGAAGGTCCCCTCCACCTT.

The chain has TRBV18 and TRBJ1-5; D perhaps matches TRBD1 (6 bases). V was cut by 2 bases and J by 7 bases, with 15 bases left in between. Germline V gives CDR1 KGHSH, CDR2 LQKENI. The CDR3 has 15 amino acids. The CDR3 DNA follows: TGTGCCAGCTCACCAGTAAGCAGGGGTGGCCAGCCCCAGCATTTT. It is translated as CASSPVSRGGQPQHF.

V and J are TRBV5-4 and TRBJ2-7; no reliable D call. The CDR3 is 14 residues long. Germline V gene data show CDR1 as SGHNT and CDR2 as YYREEE (reference sequence). Trimming shortened V by 2 bases and J by 6 bases, and 15 bases separated the two germline ends. Here the CDR3 reads CASSLSQPPGEQYF. The CDR3 nucleotides are TGTGCCAGCAGCTTATCACAGCCGCCCGGCGAGCAGTACTTC.

The chain has TRBV9 and TRBJ2-5; maybe TRBD2 (6 bases). The CDR3 sequence is 13 residues long. Looked up from germline, CDR1 is SGDLS and CDR2 is YYNGEE. The germline V and J ends were trimmed by 3 bases and 4 bases, with 10 bases remaining between them. DNA of the CDR3: TGTGCCAGCAGCGGACTAGTGGCAGAGACCCAGTACTTC. Translation: CASSGLVAETQYF. Complete variable domain (other parts from reference TRBV9 and TRBJ2-5): DSGVTQTPKHLITATGQRVTLRCSPRSGDLSVYWYQQSLDQGLQFLIQYYNGEERAKGNILERFSAQQFPDLHSELNLSSLELGDSALYFCASSGLVAETQYFGPGTRLLVL.

The rearrangement uses TRBV6-5 and TRBJ1-2; a weak D match, TRBD1 (5 bases). The germline V gene has CDR1 MNHEY and CDR2 SVGAGI. The CDR3 is made up of 12 amino acids. Between the trimmed V and J ends, which lost 11 bases and 7 bases, there was a span of 17 bases. The CDR3 DNA follows: TGTGCCGGCACCAGAGGACAATTTGGCTACACCTTC. It specifies CAGTRGQFGYTF.